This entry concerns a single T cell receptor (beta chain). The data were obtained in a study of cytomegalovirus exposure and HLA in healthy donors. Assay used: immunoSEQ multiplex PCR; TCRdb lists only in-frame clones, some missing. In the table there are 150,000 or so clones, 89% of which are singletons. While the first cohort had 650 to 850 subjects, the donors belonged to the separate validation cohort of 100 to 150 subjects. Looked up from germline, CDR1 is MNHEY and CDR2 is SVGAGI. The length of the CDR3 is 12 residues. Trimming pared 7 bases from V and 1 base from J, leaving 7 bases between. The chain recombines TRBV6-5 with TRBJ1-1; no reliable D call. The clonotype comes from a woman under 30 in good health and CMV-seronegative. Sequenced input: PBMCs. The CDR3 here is CASKRGNTEAFF. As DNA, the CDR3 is TGTGCCAGCAAACGGGGGAACACTGAAGCTTTCTTT.